This T cell receptor beta chain was identified during a study of Ad26.COV2.S vaccination and SARS-CoV-2 variants. In the study overall: The authors gave Ad26.COV2.S intramuscularly, either once or twice 56 days apart.

Assay used: immunoSEQ multiplex PCR; TCRdb lists only in-frame clones, some missing. The sample has some 250,000 clones; 85% to 90% are singletons. The treatment is: roughly 20 received Ad26.COV2.S at low or high dose, single or two shots; about 5 received placebo; per-sample allocation not given. Repertoires come from day 63 after the first vaccine or placebo injection. Whoever gave the sample was an adult aged 18-55 years in Boston. This CDR3 has 15 residues. Deletions cut 4 bases from V and 5 bases from J, with 15 bases between. CDR1 SGHNT and CDR2 YYREEE come from the germline V gene (reference sequence).

This chain connects TRBV5-4 to TRBJ2-2; D might be TRBD1 or TRBD2, each matching 7 bases. The sequenced sample was peripheral blood, obtained in a trial of Ad26.COV2.S vaccine versus placebo. This receptor was taken from a person aged 18-60 years who received the Ad26.COV2.S COVID-19 vaccine or a placebo. The CDR3 sequence: CASSLQGRGTGELFF. CDR3 nucleotides: TGTGCCAGCAGCCTACAGGGGAGGGGAACCGGGGAGCTGTTTTTT.